A single T cell receptor (beta chain) is shown here with its context. Its antigen is undetermined. These data come from a study of long-term antiretroviral therapy in people with HIV. Study-wide results and limits: The study collected no data on ART adherence, viral resistance or therapy changes.

Germline V gives CDR1 SNHLY, CDR2 FYNNEI. This CDR3 region has 19 residues. Trimming removed 6 bases from V and 0 bases from J; junction bases left unmatched: 10. The assay used was immunoSEQ (version v3.0), run at survey level. TCRdb's copy holds only in-frame clones and misses some; the assay was immunoSEQ multiplex PCR. The sample yields over 30,000 clones, less than 90% seen once. The specimen was unsorted PBMCs, collected 1.2 years after starting antiretroviral therapy. The source is a woman in her fifties or sixties with HIV. The chain couples TRBV2 to TRBJ2-1; 14 nucleotides line up with TRBD2. The CDR3 reads CASSWTSGGRGSSYNEQFF. The CDR3 DNA reads as TGTGCCAGCAGCTGGACTAGCGGGGGGCGTGGGAGCTCCTACAATGAGCAGTTCTTC.